This T cell receptor (beta chain) comes out of a study of T cell responses to AZD1222 COVID-19 vaccine (dated by TCRdb to the early 2020s). Notes on the research overall: A total of 230 to 250 trial participants underwent TCR sequencing, of whom roughly 210 received two doses of AZD1222 and about 25 received two doses of the MenACWY control vaccine. Enrollment into the trials was organized by age into subgroups of 18-55, 56-69 and 70-plus years, and those subgroups contained roughly 150, 30 and 60 TCR-sequenced participants, respectively.

Comment on this clone: It lacks a known antigen. Base-call qualities are not available, and no considerably larger clone is one nucleotide away.

The trim is 3 bases for V and 1 base for J, with a gap of 6 bases between the germline ends. The CDR3 sequence holds 12 residues, the cysteine and phenylalanine included. Here the CDR3 DNA is all that survives: 36 bases in frame from base 1. CDR1 and CDR2, per the germline V gene (reference sequence), are DFQATT and SNEGSKA. General conclusions and limits of the study: Spike-specific TCR breadth and depth rose significantly after two AZD1222 doses compared with day 0 and with MenACWY recipients. Because no day 14 peak-response samples were available, the repertoires could be characterized only after the peak T cell response. Nearly half of unique spike-specific TCRs reportedly recognized epitopes outside regions mutated in the B.1.351 and B.1.1.7 variants. Conclusions about previously exposed vaccinees are limited, since just five to seven AZD1222 recipients were seropositive for SARS-CoV-2 at baseline. In the small 56-69-year group, the increase in depth fell short of significance, most likely because of low power. Most participants were white British and females outnumbered males, and the authors suggested that clonal diversity may have been underestimated. Vaccine-associated CD4 TCRs spanned the whole spike protein, with dominant responses in regions 160-218 and 743-854.

Read against the paper, the sample's time point label means: about 28 days (+/-7) after the second vaccine dose. AZD1222 recipients given second doses at about 4 weeks or at about 12 weeks were pooled, since spike-specific TCR depth and breadth were not found to differ between the two schedules. Vaccinee samples came from UK trials COV001 and COV002, including a single-blind randomized controlled phase 2/3 trial of AZD1222 (ChAdOx1 nCoV-19) in healthy adults. Trial participant PBMC samples were collected at day 0 and day 28 after the second dose for TCRbeta chain sequencing. The CDR3 regions of human TCRbeta chains were analyzed by immunosequencing. The original methods were these. Repertoire TCRs were matched against a reference library of SARS-CoV-2-specific TCRs generated with the MIRA antigen-specificity platform. Breadth meant the fraction of unique TCRs that were SARS-CoV-2-associated, whereas depth meant the fraction of total T cells that were SARS-CoV-2-associated. Each spike-specific TCR was assigned to its reactive spike region and to a CD4 or CD8 class using the MIRA data. Log10-transformed breadth and depth values were compared by one-way ANOVA with Sidak's multiple comparisons tests. The source is immuneACCESS, and TCRdb retained only in-frame sequences with V and J called. Part of the clones is not carried over; for the studies checked, unresolved V genes explain less than half of this, and the remainder is unexplained. V and J calls and clone size follow that table, whereas D and trimming were derived from the DNA. The sample records more than 95,000 clones, almost 95% of which are singletons. The leading ten clones occupy around 1.5% of the sample.

The chain employs TRBV20-1 and TRBJ1-2; no D gene is confidently identified. The receptor's source is an adult who received the AZD1222 COVID-19 vaccine. The sample here was peripheral blood, taken 28 days after the second AZD1222 dose. The nucleotides are TGCAGTGCTAGTCAGGTTAACTATGGCTACACCTTC. This gives the protein CSASQVNYGYTF.